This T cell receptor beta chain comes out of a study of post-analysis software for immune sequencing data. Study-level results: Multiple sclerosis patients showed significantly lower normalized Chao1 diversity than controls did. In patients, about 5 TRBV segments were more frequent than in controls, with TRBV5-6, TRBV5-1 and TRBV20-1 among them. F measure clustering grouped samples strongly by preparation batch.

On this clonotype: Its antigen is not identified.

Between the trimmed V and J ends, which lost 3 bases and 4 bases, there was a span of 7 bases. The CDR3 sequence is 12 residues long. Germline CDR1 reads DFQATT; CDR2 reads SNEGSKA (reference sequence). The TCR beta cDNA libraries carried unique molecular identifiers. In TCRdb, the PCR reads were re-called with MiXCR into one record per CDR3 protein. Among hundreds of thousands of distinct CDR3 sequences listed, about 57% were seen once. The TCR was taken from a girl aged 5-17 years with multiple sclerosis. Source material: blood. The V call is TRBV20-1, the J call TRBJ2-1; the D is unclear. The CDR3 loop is CSARMGYNEQFF. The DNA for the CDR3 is TGCAGTGCTAGGATGGGATACAATGAGCAGTTCTTC.